Sequencing of this T cell receptor beta chain was carried out in a study of blood T cell repertoires in COVID-19. Overall study: Sites across the United States, Italy and Spain contributed samples from acute and convalescent COVID-19. Sources were T cells, B-cell-depleted T cells, or PBMCs; the material itself was cDNA or gDNA.

The Seattle site enrolled patients during active infection and followed them longitudinally. V lost 4 bases and J lost 0; bases outside the gene matches: 2. The germline gives CDR1 SGHTA, CDR2 FQGTGA. The length of the CDR3 is 15 residues. Per the original data handling: By means of reference gene primer amplification, nucleated cell counts were estimated. This table comes from immunoSEQ multiplex PCR, and its TCRdb copy is limited to in-frame clones, with some not included. V, J and clone size reflect that table, while D and trimming were determined from the DNA. Of roughly 87,000 clones detected, over 75% appear once; the ten largest clones hold 2.5% to 3.5%.

This chain joins TRBV7-3 and TRBJ2-1, with 8 bases identical to TRBD2. The sequence derives from a woman older than 75 with COVID-19, enrolled during active disease. The sample comprised peripheral blood. This chain's CDR3 is CASSSSGLSYNEQFF. CDR3 in DNA: TGTGCCAGCAGCTCTAGCGGGCTCTCCTACAATGAGCAGTTCTTC.